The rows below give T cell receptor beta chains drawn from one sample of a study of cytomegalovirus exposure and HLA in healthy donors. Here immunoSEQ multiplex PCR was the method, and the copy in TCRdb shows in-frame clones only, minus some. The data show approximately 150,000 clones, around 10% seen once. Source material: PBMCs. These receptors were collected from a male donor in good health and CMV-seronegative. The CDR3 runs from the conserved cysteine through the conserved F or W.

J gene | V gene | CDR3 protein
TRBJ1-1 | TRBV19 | CASSTHSRTEAFF
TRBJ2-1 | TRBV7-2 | CASSPREGPHEQFF
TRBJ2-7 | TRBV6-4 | CASSDRRREAPYEQYF
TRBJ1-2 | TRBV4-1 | CASSPYDRNFYGYTF
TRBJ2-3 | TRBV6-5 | CASSAYFAYTQYF
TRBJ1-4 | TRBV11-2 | CASSLSGRTNEKLFF
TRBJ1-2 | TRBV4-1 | CASSPYTGVSYNYGYTF
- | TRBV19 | CATGQGREQYF
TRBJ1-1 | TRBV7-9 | CASSAPGYDTEAFF
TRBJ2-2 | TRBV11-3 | CASSLDRVGRLNTGELFF
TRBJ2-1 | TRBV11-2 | CASSFRLNEQFF
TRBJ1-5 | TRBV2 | CASRKQGTYSNQPQHF
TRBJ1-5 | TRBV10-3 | CAIASADSNQPQHF
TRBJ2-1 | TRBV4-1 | CASSRGGSAGVYNEQFF
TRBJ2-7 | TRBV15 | CATSRDNQGGEQYF
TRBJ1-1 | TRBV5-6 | CASSFGGGGTEAFF
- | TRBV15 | CATSRDPQAYEQYF
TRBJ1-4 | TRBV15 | CATSRDGQINEKLFF
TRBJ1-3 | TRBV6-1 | CASSEAGRGSGNTIYF
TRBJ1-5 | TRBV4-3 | CASSQSGASNQPQHF
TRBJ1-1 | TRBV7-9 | CASSPLDRAAKNTEAFF
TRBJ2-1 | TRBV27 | CASSPEAYNEQFF
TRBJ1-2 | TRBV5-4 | CASSRLGAKGYTF
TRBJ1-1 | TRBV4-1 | CASSQEGENTEAFF
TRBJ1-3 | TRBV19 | CASSSTGAGNTIYF
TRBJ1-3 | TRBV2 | CASSGQQVFSGNTIYF